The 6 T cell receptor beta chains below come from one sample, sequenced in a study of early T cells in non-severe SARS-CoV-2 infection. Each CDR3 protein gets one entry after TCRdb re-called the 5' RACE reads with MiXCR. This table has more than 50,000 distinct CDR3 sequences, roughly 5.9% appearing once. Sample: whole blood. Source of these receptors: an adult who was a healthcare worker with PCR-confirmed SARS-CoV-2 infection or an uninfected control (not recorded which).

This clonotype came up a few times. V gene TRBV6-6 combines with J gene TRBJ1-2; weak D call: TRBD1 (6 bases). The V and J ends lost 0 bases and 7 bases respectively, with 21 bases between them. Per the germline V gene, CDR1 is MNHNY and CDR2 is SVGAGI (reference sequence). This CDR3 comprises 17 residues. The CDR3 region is CASSYSSPLLEGGGYTF. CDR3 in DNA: TGTGCCAGCAGTTACTCTAGCCCTCTTCTCGAAGGGGGTGGCTACACCTTC.

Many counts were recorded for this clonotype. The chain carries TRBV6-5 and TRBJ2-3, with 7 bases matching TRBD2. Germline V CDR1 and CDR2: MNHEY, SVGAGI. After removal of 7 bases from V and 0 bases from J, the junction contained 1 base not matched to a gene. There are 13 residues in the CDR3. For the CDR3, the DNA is TGTGCCAGCATTAGCGGGAGCACAGATACGCAGTATTTT. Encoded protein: CASISGSTDTQYF.

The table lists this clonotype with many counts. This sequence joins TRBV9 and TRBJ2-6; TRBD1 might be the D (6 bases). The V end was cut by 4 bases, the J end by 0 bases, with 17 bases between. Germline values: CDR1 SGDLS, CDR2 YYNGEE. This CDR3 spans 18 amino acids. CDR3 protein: CASSLSGGLDSGANVLTF. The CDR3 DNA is TGTGCCAGCAGCTTAAGTGGGGGCCTCGACTCTGGGGCCAACGTCCTGACTTTC. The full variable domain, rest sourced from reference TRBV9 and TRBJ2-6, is DSGVTQTPKHLITATGQRVTLRCSPRSGDLSVYWYQQSLDQGLQFLIQYYNGEERAKGNILERFSAQQFPDLHSELNLSSLELGDSALYFCASSLSGGLDSGANVLTFGAGSRLTVL.

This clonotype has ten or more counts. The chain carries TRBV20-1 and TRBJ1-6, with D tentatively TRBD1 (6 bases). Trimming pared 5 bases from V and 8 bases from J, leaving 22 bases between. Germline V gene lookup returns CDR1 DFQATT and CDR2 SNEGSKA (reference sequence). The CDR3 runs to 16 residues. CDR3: CSAPDKGGLGDSPLHF. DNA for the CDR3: TGCAGTGCTCCTGATAAGGGGGGACTCGGGGATTCACCCCTCCACTTT.

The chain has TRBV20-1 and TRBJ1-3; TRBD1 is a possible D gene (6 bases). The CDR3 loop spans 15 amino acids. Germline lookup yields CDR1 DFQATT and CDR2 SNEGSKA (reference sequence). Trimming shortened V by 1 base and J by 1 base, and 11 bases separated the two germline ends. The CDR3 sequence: CSARGGGGSGNTIYF. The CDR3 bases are TGCAGTGCTAGAGGAGGGGGAGGTTCTGGAAACACCATATATTTT.

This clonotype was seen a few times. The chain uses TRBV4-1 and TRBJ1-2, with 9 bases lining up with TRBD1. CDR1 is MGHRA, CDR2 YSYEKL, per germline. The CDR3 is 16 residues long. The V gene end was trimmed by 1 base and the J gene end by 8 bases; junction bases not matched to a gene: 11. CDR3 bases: TGCGCCAGCAGCCAAGGCCCGGGGGACAGGGCGGGCGGCTACACCTTC. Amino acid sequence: CASSQGPGDRAGGYTF.